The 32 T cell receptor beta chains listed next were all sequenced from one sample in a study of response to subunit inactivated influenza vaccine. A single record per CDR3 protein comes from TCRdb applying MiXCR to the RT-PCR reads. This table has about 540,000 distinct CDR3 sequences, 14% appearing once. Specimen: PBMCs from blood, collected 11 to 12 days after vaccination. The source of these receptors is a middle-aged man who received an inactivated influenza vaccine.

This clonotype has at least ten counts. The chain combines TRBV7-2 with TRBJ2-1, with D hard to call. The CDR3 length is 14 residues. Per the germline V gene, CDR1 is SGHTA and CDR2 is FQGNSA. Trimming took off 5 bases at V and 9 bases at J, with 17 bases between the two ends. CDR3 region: CASSPRTEKGEQFF. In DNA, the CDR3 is TGTGCCAGCAGCCCCCGGACCGAAAAGGGTGAGCAGTTCTTC.

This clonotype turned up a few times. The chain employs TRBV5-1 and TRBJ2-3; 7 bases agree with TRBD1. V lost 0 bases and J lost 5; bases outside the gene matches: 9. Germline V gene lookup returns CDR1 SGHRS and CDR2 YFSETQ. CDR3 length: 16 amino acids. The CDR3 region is CASSLAGKGAVDTQYF. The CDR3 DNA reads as TGCGCCAGCAGCTTGGCGGGGAAGGGGGCGGTAGATACGCAGTATTTT.

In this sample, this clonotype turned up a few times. The CDR3 protein is CASRGESNQPQHF. In nucleotides, the CDR3 is TGTGCCAGCCGGGGGGAAAGCAATCAGCCCCAGCATTTT. The V gene is TRBV12-3 or TRBV12-4, the J gene TRBJ1-5; D possibly corresponds to TRBD1 (5 bases). The length of the CDR3 is 13 residues. V shed 8 bases and J shed 1 base, with 9 bases lying between them.

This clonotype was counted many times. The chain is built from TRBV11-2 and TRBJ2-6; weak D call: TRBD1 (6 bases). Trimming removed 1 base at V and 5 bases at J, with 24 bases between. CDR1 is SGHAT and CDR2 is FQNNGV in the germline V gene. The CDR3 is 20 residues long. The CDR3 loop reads CASSLGFLDRKTSWANVLTF. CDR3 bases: TGTGCCAGCAGCTTAGGGTTCCTGGACAGAAAAACCTCCTGGGCCAACGTCCTGACTTTC. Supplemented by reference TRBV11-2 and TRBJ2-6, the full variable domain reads EAGVAQSPRYKIIEKRQSVAFWCNPISGHATLYWYQQILGQGPKLLIQFQNNGVVDDSQLPKDRFSAERLKGVDSTLKIQPAKLEDSAVYLCASSLGFLDRKTSWANVLTFGAGSRLTVL.

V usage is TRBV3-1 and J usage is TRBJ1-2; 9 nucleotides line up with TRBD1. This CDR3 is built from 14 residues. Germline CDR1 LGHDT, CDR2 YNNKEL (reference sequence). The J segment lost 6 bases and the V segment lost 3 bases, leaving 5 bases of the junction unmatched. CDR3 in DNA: TGTGCCAGCAGCCACGCCCGGACAGGGGATGGCTACACCTTC. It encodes CASSHARTGDGYTF.

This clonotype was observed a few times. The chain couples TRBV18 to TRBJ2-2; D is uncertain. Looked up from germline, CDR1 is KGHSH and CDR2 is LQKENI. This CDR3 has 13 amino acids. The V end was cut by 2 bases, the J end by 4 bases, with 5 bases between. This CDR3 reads CASSPGFTGELFF. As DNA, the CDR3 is TGTGCCAGCTCACCAGGTTTCACCGGGGAGCTGTTTTTT.

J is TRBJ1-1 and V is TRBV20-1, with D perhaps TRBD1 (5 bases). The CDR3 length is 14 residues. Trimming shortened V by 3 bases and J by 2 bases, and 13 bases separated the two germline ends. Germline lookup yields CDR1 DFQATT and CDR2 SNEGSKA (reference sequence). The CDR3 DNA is TGCAGTGCTAGCAGACCAAGGGGTAACACTGAAGCTTTCTTT. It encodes CSASRPRGNTEAFF.

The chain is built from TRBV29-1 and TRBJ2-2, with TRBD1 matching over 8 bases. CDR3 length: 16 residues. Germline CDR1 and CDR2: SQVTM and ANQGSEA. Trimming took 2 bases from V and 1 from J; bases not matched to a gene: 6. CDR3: CSVEFRGTGNTGELFF. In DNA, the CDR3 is TGCAGCGTTGAATTCAGAGGGACAGGGAACACCGGGGAGCTGTTTTTT.

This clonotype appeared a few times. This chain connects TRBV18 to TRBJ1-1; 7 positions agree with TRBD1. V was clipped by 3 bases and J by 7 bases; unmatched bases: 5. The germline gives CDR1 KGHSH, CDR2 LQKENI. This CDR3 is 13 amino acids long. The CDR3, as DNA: TGTGCCAGCTCACCTTCGGGACAGCGTGAAGCTTTCTTT. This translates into CASSPSGQREAFF.

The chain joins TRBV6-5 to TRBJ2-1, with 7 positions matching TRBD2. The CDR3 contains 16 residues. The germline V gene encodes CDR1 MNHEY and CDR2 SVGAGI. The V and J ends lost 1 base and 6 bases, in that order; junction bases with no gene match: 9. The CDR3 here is CASSYFGGSMGNEQFF. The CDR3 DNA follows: TGTGCCAGCAGTTACTTCGGCGGGAGTATGGGCAATGAGCAGTTCTTC.

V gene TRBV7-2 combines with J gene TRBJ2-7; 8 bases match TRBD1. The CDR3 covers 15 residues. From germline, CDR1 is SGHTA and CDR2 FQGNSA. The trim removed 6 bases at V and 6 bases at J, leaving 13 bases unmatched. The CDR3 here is CASSPIRNRGVEQYF. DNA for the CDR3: TGTGCCAGCAGTCCCATCAGAAACAGGGGGGTCGAGCAGTACTTC.

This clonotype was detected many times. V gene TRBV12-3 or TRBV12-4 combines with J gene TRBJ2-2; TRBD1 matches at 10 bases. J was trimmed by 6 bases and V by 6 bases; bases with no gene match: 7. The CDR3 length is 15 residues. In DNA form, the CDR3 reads TGTGCCAGCAGCCCGACAGGGGGCGCGTCCGGGGAGCTGTTTTTT. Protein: CASSPTGGASGELFF.

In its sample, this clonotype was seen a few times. The CDR3 sequence is CATSRGRFLYTEAFF. Here the CDR3 DNA reads TGTGCCACCAGCAGAGGCCGATTTCTGTACACTGAAGCTTTCTTT. The rearrangement uses TRBV15 and TRBJ1-1; D unresolved. The CDR3 is 15 amino acids. Germline loops: CDR1 LNHNV, CDR2 YYDKDF (reference sequence). V lost 1 base and J lost 3, with 12 bases in between.

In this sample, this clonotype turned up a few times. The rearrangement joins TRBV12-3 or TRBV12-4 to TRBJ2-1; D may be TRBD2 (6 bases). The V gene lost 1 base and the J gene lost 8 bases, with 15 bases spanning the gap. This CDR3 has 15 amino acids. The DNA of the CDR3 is TGTGCCAGCAGTTTAGGCTCTTTGGGGGAGGATGAGCAGTTCTTC. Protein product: CASSLGSLGEDEQFF.

The CDR3: CATDSSTDTQYF. The CDR3 nucleotides are TGTGCCACCGACAGTTCCACAGATACGCAGTATTTT. The V call is TRBV28, the J call TRBJ2-3; weak D call: TRBD1 (5 bases). Looked up from germline, CDR1 is MDHEN and CDR2 is SYDVKM. Trimming removed 10 bases at V and 2 bases at J, with 10 bases between. CDR3 length: 12 residues.

CDR3 sequence reads: CASRSGQGRPTLFF. The CDR3 DNA follows: TGTGCCAGCAGAAGCGGACAGGGTCGGCCCACACTGTTTTTT. This chain joins TRBV7-9 and TRBJ1-4, with 8 bases that match TRBD1. This CDR3 spans 14 amino acids. Per germline, CDR1 SEHNR and CDR2 FQNEAQ (reference sequence). Trimming removed 6 bases from V and 13 bases from J; junction bases left unmatched: 13.

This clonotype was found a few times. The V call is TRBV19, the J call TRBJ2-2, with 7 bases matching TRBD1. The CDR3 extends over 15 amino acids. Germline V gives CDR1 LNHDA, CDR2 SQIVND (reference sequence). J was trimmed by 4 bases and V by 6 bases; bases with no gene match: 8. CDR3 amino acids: CASSGKTGPTGELFF. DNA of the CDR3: TGTGCCAGTAGCGGGAAGACAGGGCCCACCGGGGAGCTGTTTTTT.

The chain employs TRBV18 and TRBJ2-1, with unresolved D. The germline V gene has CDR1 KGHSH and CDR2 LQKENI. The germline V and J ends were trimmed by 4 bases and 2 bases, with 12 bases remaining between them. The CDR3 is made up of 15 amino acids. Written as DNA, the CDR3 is TGTGCCAGCTCACTCTCCGCTGGACCCTACAATGAGCAGTTCTTC. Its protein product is CASSLSAGPYNEQFF.

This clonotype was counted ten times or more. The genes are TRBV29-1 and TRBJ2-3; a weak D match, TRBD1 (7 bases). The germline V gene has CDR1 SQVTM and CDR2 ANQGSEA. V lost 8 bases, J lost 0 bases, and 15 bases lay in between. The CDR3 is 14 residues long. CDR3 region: CSSTGGQSTDTQYF. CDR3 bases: TGCAGCTCAACCGGGGGACAGAGCACAGATACGCAGTATTTT.

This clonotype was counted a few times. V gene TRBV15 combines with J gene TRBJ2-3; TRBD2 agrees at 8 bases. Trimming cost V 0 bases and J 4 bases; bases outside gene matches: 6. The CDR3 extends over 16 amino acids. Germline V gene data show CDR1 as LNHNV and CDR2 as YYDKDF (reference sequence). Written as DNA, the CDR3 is TGTGCCACCAGCAGAGATCCGGGAGGGTTTGCAGATACGCAGTATTTT. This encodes CATSRDPGGFADTQYF.

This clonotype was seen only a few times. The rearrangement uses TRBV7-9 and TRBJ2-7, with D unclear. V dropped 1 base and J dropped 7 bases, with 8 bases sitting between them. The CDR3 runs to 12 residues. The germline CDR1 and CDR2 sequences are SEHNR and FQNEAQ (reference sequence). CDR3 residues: CASSLDGEEQYF. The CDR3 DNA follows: TGTGCCAGCAGCTTAGACGGAGAAGAGCAGTACTTC. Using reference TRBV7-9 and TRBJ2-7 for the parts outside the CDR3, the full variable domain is DTGVSQNPRHKITKRGQNVTFRCDPISEHNRLYWYRQTLGQGPEFLTYFQNEAQLEKSRLLSDRFSAERPKGSFSTLEIQRTEQGDSAMYLCASSLDGEEQYFGPGTRLTVT.

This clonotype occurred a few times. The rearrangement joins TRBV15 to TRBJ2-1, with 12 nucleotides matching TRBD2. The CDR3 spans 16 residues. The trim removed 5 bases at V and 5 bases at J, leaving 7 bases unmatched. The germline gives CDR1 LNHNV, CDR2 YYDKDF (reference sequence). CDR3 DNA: TGTGCCACCAGCCGGGGACTAGCGGGCAACCACAATGAGCAGTTCTTC. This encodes CATSRGLAGNHNEQFF.

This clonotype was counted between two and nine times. In DNA, the CDR3 is TGTGCCTGGAGCCCCGGGAGTTCTAATTCACCCCTCCACTTT. This codes for CAWSPGSSNSPLHF. The chain combines TRBV30 with TRBJ1-6; no reliable D call. Per the germline V gene, CDR1 is GTSNPN and CDR2 is SVGIG (reference sequence). V shed 3 bases and J shed 6 bases, with 12 bases lying between them. CDR3 length: 14 amino acids.

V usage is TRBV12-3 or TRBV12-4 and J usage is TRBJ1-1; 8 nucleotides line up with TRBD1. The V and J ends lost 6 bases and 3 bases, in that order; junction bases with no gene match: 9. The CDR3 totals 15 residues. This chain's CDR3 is CASSKTQGGDTEAFF. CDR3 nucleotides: TGTGCCAGCAGCAAAACACAGGGGGGGGACACTGAAGCTTTCTTT.

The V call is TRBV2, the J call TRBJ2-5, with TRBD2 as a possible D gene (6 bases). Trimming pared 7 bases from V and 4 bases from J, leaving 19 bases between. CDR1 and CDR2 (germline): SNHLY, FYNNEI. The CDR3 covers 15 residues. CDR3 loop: CASKGTLAPRETQYF. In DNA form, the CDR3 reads TGTGCCAGCAAAGGCACGCTAGCGCCTAGAGAGACCCAGTACTTC.

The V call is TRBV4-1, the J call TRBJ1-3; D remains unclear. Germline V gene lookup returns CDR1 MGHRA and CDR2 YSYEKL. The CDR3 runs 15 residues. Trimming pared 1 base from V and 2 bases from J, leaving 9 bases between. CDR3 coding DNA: TGCGCCAGCAGCCAAGGGGAGGTAGCTGGAAACACCATATATTTT. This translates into CASSQGEVAGNTIYF.

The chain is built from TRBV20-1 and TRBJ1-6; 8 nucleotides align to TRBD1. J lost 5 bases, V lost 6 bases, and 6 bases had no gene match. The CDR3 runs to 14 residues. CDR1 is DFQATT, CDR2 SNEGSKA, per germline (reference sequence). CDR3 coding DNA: TGCAGTGCCCGGAAGGGACAGGATAATTCACCCCTCCACTTT. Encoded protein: CSARKGQDNSPLHF.

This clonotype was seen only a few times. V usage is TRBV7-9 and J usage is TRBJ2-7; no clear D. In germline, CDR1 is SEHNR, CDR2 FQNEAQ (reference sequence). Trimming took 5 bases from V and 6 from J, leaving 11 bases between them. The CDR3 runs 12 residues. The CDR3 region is CASSNTRVEQYF. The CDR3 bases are TGTGCCAGCAGCAACACACGGGTCGAGCAGTACTTC.

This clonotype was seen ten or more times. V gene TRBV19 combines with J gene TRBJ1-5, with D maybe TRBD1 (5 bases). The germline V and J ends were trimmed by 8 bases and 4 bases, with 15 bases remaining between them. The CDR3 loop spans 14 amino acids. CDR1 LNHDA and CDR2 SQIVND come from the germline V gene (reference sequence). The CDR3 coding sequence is TGTGCCAGTCAAAAACAGTGGGGGAATCAGCCCCAGCATTTT. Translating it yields CASQKQWGNQPQHF.

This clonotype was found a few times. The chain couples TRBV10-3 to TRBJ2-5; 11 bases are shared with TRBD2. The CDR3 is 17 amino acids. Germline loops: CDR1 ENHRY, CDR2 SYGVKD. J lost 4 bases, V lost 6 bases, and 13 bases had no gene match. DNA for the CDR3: TGTGCCATCAGCGCGGATAGCGGGGGGGCCGGGAGAGAGACCCAGTACTTC. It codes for CAISADSGGAGRETQYF.

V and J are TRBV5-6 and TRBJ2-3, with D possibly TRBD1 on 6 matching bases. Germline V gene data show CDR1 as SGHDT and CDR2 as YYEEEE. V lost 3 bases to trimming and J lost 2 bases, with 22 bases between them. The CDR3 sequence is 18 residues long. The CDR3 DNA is TGTGCCAGCAGCTCCGGGACAACAGCCACTTTACCCACAGATACGCAGTATTTT. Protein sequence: CASSSGTTATLPTDTQYF.

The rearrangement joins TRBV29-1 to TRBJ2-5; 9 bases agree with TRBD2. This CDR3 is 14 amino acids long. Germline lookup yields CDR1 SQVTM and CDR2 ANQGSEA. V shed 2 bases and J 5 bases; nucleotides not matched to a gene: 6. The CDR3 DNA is TGCAGCGTTGAACCCGGGACTAGCCCCGAGACCCAGTACTTC. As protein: CSVEPGTSPETQYF.